The 27 T cell receptor beta chains in this list originate from one sample, sequenced in a study of Ad26.COV2.S vaccination and SARS-CoV-2 variants. Using immunoSEQ multiplex PCR, the repertoire was profiled, and TCRdb retains in-frame clones only, with some absent. Altogether roughly 680,000 clones are present, more than 70% being singletons, with the ten largest covering around 1.4%. Treatment noted: roughly 19 received Ad26.COV2.S at low or high dose, single or two shots; 5 received placebo; per-sample allocation not given. Collection of the samples took place on day 63 after the first injection of vaccine or placebo. The sample consisted of peripheral blood, taken in a trial of Ad26.COV2.S vaccine versus placebo. Receptors originate from a person between 18 and 65 years old who received the Ad26.COV2.S COVID-19 vaccine or a placebo.

The chain has TRBV5-6 and TRBJ1-2, with D unresolved. Trimming took 2 bases from V and 10 from J, leaving 18 bases between them. The CDR3 length is 14 residues. Germline CDR1 SGHDT, CDR2 YYEEEE. The CDR3 reads CASSFIGVQRDYTF. The CDR3 nucleotides are TGTGCCAGCAGCTTTATCGGGGTTCAAAGGGACTACACCTTC.

The J gene is TRBJ1-3, the V gene TRBV6-5, with D maybe TRBD1 (5 bases). Trimming took off 0 bases at V and 2 bases at J, with 11 bases between the two ends. Per the germline V gene, CDR1 is MNHEY and CDR2 is SVGAGI. The CDR3 has 16 residues. CDR3 DNA: TGTGCCAGCAGTTACTCCGTAGGGGATACTGGAAACACCATATATTTT. Translating gives CASSYSVGDTGNTIYF.

The chain's CDR3 is CASSLAPGVKMNSGNTIYF. The CDR3 DNA reads TGTGCCAGCAGCTTGGCCCCGGGGGTCAAGATGAACTCTGGAAACACCATATATTTT. The chain carries TRBV5-4 and TRBJ1-3; the D gene is possibly TRBD1 (5 bases). The germline gives CDR1 SGHNT, CDR2 YYREEE (reference sequence). V was pared by 0 bases and J by 0 bases, with 19 bases between. This CDR3 region has 19 residues.

The V gene is TRBV7-9, the J gene TRBJ1-1; possible D gene TRBD1, 5 bases. Deletions cut 5 bases from V and 4 bases from J, with 17 bases between. CDR3 length: 15 amino acids. Germline CDR1 SEHNR, CDR2 FQNEAQ (reference sequence). The CDR3 reads CASSRIAGLPTEAFF. Here the CDR3 DNA reads TGTGCCAGCAGCCGAATCGCAGGGCTCCCCACTGAAGCTTTCTTT.

The rearrangement uses TRBV3-1 (or the pseudogene TRBV3-2) and TRBJ2-7; D remains ambiguous. V lost 0 bases and J 7 bases, leaving 7 bases between the germline ends. Germline V gene data show CDR1 as LGHDT and CDR2 as YNNKEL (reference sequence). The CDR3 contains 12 residues. The CDR3 protein is CASSQDLGEQYF. CDR3 sequence (DNA): TGTGCCAGCAGCCAAGACCTTGGGGAGCAGTACTTC.

This chain joins TRBV27 and TRBJ2-3, with 7 positions matching TRBD2. V lost 2 bases, J lost 6 bases, and 17 bases stayed unmatched. Looked up from germline, CDR1 is MNHEY and CDR2 is SMNVEV (reference sequence). CDR3 size: 18 residues. Here the CDR3 DNA reads TGTGCCAGCAGTTTAACCCGGGGGAGGGCGGGAGCACTGGATACGCAGTATTTT. It is translated as CASSLTRGRAGALDTQYF.

The chain joins TRBV5-1 to TRBJ1-1; no reliable D call. Germline CDR1 is SGHRS and CDR2 is YFSETQ. The CDR3 loop spans 13 amino acids. Trimming took 4 bases from V and 7 from J, leaving 14 bases between them. The CDR3 DNA reads as TGCGCCAGCAGCCCACCTTGGCGGGGTGAAGCTTTCTTT. Protein: CASSPPWRGEAFF.

J is TRBJ1-1 and V is TRBV11-2; no definite D call. From germline, CDR1 is SGHAT and CDR2 FQNNGV. CDR3 size: 13 residues. Trimming took off 7 bases at V and 6 bases at J, with 15 bases between the two ends. The CDR3 sequence: CASTPPRHSEAFF. The DNA for the CDR3 is TGTGCCAGCACCCCGCCGAGACACTCTGAAGCTTTCTTT.

The chain employs TRBV10-3 and TRBJ1-1; no reliable D call. Germline-derived CDR1 and CDR2 are ENHRY and SYGVKD. This CDR3 has 13 residues. V dropped 6 bases and J dropped 3 bases, with 11 bases sitting between them. CDR3 amino acids: CAIRSLADTEAFF. CDR3 nucleotide sequence: TGTGCCATCAGGAGTTTGGCTGACACTGAAGCTTTCTTT.

The CDR3 region is CASSVTERDRERDTQYF. The CDR3 coding sequence is TGTGCCAGCAGCGTAACTGAGCGGGACAGGGAAAGAGATACGCAGTATTTT. The J gene is TRBJ2-3, the V gene TRBV9; 9 bases fit TRBD1. Germline V gene sequence: CDR1 SGDLS, CDR2 YYNGEE. The trim removed 1 base at V and 5 bases at J, leaving 11 bases unmatched. There are 17 residues in the CDR3.

The chain uses TRBV13 and TRBJ2-1; D unclear. V lost 5 bases, J lost 2 bases, and 16 bases lay in between. The CDR3 is 16 residues long. The V gene's germline CDR1 is PRHDT and CDR2 FYEKMQ (reference sequence). The CDR3 DNA is TGTGCCAGCAGCCCTATGACACTACAAACCTACAATGAGCAGTTCTTC. The encoded protein is CASSPMTLQTYNEQFF.

The CDR3 sequence is CAISANTGELFF. The DNA for the CDR3 is TGTGCCATCAGTGCGAACACCGGGGAGCTGTTTTTT. The J gene is TRBJ2-2, the V gene TRBV10-3; D unclear. CDR3 length equals 12 residues. Germline V gives CDR1 ENHRY, CDR2 SYGVKD. The V and J ends lost 4 bases and 0 bases respectively, with 0 bases between them.

This rearrangement joins TRBV7-6 to TRBJ2-6; the D is unclear. The germline CDR1 and CDR2 sequences are SGHVS and FNYEAQ. The CDR3 is 15 amino acids. V dropped 5 bases and J dropped 4 bases, with 12 bases sitting between them. The CDR3, as DNA: TGTGCCAGCAGCCCCCGGACGGCCGGGGCCAACGTCCTGACTTTC. This encodes CASSPRTAGANVLTF.

V and J are TRBV7-2 and TRBJ2-5; 11 positions agree with TRBD2. V dropped 1 base and J dropped 4; count of bases not matched to a gene: 5. The V gene's germline CDR1 is SGHTA and CDR2 FQGNSA. The CDR3 length is 16 residues. The CDR3 region is CASSLGTSGGTETQYF. The CDR3 nucleotides are TGTGCCAGCAGCTTAGGAACTAGCGGGGGCACAGAGACCCAGTACTTC.

The chain has TRBV19 and TRBJ1-1; TRBD1 might be the D (5 bases). In germline, CDR1 is LNHDA, CDR2 SQIVND (reference sequence). V was shortened by 9 bases and J by 0 bases, with 14 bases between the two germline ends. The CDR3 consists of 14 residues. This chain's CDR3 is CASVDRRMNTEAFF. The CDR3 bases are TGTGCCAGCGTAGACAGACGCATGAACACTGAAGCTTTCTTT.

On this clone itself: In the same sample, other DNA sequences code for this CDR3. The rearrangement links TRBV30 to TRBJ2-7; D is perhaps TRBD1 (5 bases). There are 11 residues in the CDR3. The V gene lost 2 bases and the J gene lost 3 bases, with 5 bases spanning the gap. Germline loops: CDR1 GTSNPN, CDR2 SVGIG (reference sequence). The CDR3 DNA is TGTGCCTGGAGTACAGGCTACGAGCAGTACTTC. Translation: CAWSTGYEQYF.

This chain connects TRBV5-1 to TRBJ2-7, with 11 bases fitting TRBD2. The V segment lost 3 bases and the J segment 7 bases; nucleotides outside the gene matches: 9. This CDR3 region has 15 residues. Looked up from germline, CDR1 is SGHRS and CDR2 is YFSETQ. CDR3 sequence reads: CASSYDSGRAGEQYF. DNA for the CDR3: TGCGCCAGCAGCTATGATAGCGGGAGGGCTGGGGAGCAGTACTTC.

This sequence joins TRBV5-1 and TRBJ2-6; D unclear. The CDR3 covers 15 residues. The V end was cut by 0 bases, the J end by 2 bases, with 6 bases between. Germline loops: CDR1 SGHRS, CDR2 YFSETQ. CDR3 region: CASSLVEPGANVLTF. The CDR3 DNA follows: TGCGCCAGCAGCTTGGTCGAGCCTGGGGCCAACGTCCTGACTTTC.

V is TRBV30 and J is TRBJ2-7; the match to TRBD2 covers 7 bases. Germline-derived CDR1 and CDR2 are GTSNPN and SVGIG (reference sequence). The CDR3 consists of 12 residues. V lost 7 bases to trimming and J lost 3 bases; unmatched junction nucleotides: 6. CDR3 residues: CASSSGGYEQYF. The CDR3 DNA follows: TGTGCCTCTTCCTCGGGGGGCTACGAGCAGTACTTC.

This chain uses TRBV5-1 with TRBJ2-2; D possibly corresponds to TRBD1 (5 bases). From germline, CDR1 is SGHRS and CDR2 YFSETQ. This CDR3 region has 15 residues. The ends were cut back, 7 bases at V and 2 bases at J, with 15 bases in the middle. The CDR3 loop is CASLDGAVNTGELFF. The CDR3 nucleotides read TGCGCCAGCCTTGATGGGGCCGTTAACACCGGGGAGCTGTTTTTT.

This clone was picked up a small number of times. The rearrangement joins TRBV30 to TRBJ1-5; D not certain. The germline V gene has CDR1 GTSNPN and CDR2 SVGIG (reference sequence). V was pared by 0 bases and J by 6 bases, with 12 bases between. The CDR3 consists of 14 residues. The chain's CDR3 is CAWSVDAGGQPQHF. DNA for the CDR3: TGTGCCTGGAGTGTAGACGCAGGCGGTCAGCCCCAGCATTTT.

The CDR3 is CASSLGSSLSGNTIYF. DNA for the CDR3: TGCGCCAGCAGCTTGGGCAGTAGCCTCTCTGGAAACACCATATATTTT. The chain recombines TRBV5-1 with TRBJ1-3; D is ambiguous. Germline V gene data show CDR1 as SGHRS and CDR2 as YFSETQ. The CDR3 loop spans 16 amino acids. V was shortened by 0 bases and J by 0 bases, with 10 bases between the two germline ends.

The count of this clone is one. The chain is built from TRBV3-1 (or the pseudogene TRBV3-2) and TRBJ2-5, with D hard to call. Between the trimmed V and J ends, which lost 2 bases and 5 bases, there was a span of 3 bases. The V gene's germline CDR1 is LGHDT and CDR2 YNNKEL (reference sequence). The CDR3 is 11 amino acids. The chain's CDR3 is CASSQLETQYF. The DNA of the CDR3 is TGTGCCAGCAGCCAATTGGAGACCCAGTACTTC.

This clone was found a few times. The chain is built from TRBV27 and TRBJ1-5; D perhaps matches TRBD1 (5 bases). V was cut by 4 bases and J by 0 bases, with 16 bases left in between. CDR3 size: 17 residues. Germline V gives CDR1 MNHEY, CDR2 SMNVEV (reference sequence). CDR3 loop: CASSSNRGDDSNQPQHF. CDR3 nucleotide sequence: TGTGCCAGCAGTTCCAACCGGGGGGACGATAGCAATCAGCCCCAGCATTTT.

This clone was detected once. This chain joins TRBV6-5 and TRBJ1-5; TRBD1 might be the D (5 bases). Trimming left V 10 bases short and J 5 bases short, with 15 bases between. CDR3 size: 13 residues. Germline loops: CDR1 MNHEY, CDR2 SVGAGI. CDR3: CATGRGAHQPQHF. CDR3 nucleotides: TGTGCCACCGGAAGGGGTGCGCATCAGCCCCAGCATTTT.

The chain has TRBV29-1 and TRBJ2-5, with a possible D match to TRBD1 (5 bases). The CDR3 length is 12 residues. Germline CDR1 is SQVTM and CDR2 is ANQGSEA. Trimming left V 4 bases short and J 5 bases short, with 11 bases between. The CDR3: CSVGGATETQYF. The CDR3 DNA sequence: TGCAGCGTTGGGGGCGCTACCGAGACCCAGTACTTC.

This clone was picked up one time. The CDR3 DNA sequence: TGTGCCAGCGGACACGGGGGGAGCTCCTACGAGCAGTACTTC. Protein: CASGHGGSSYEQYF. The chain joins TRBV27 to TRBJ2-7; 7 bases fit TRBD2. This CDR3 is 14 amino acids long. V lost 8 bases, J lost 0 bases, and 7 bases stayed unmatched. Germline CDR1 MNHEY, CDR2 SMNVEV (reference sequence).